This T cell receptor (beta chain) derives from a study of blood T cell repertoires in COVID-19. Overall study context: Donors in the United States, Italy and Spain gave samples during acute or convalescent COVID-19. Sample material is recorded as cDNA or gDNA derived from T cells, B-cell-depleted T cells, or PBMCs.

Source study methods: Estimated nucleated cell counts came from reference gene primer amplification. Assay: immunoSEQ multiplex PCR; the TCRdb copy retains only in-frame clones and omits some. V, J and clone size are taken as reported in that table, and D and trimming were inferred from the DNA itself. Among 150,000 to 200,000 clones, more than 85% were seen once, and the ten largest hold roughly 2%. This clone was counted between two and nine times. The germline V gene encodes CDR1 SGHRS and CDR2 YFSETQ. The CDR3 has 14 residues. Trimming left V 4 bases short and J 5 bases short, with 12 bases between.

The chain joins TRBV5-1 to TRBJ1-4; tentative D call: TRBD1 (6 bases). Sequenced: peripheral blood. The receptor was derived from a woman aged 60 to 75 with COVID-19, enrolled during active disease. The chain's CDR3 is CASSRGGTNEKLFF. DNA of the CDR3: TGCGCCAGCAGCCGGGGGGGCACGAATGAAAAACTGTTTTTT.